A selection of T cell receptor beta chains follows, all from one sample in a study of T cell repertoires in ileal Crohn's disease. Sequencing used immunoSEQ multiplex PCR; TCRdb keeps in-frame clones, though not all of them. The sample has about 62,000 clones; around nine tenths are singletons. Sequences were obtained from ileal tissue. The receptors here all came from an adult with Crohn's disease. Each CDR3 is given with its conserved first and last residue. A D gene is named only where the DNA matches it firmly. Expanded clones get a size class; other rows say once, few or many, or leave the size out.

size	V	J	D	CDR3	DNA
.	TRBV25-1	TRBJ2-1	.	CASSGYLGEQFF	TGTGCCAGCAGTGGTTATTTGGGCGAGCAGTTCTTC
.	TRBV2	TRBJ1-5	.	CASSERGTGPQHF	TGTGCCAGCAGTGAAAGGGGGACGGGGCCCCAGCATTTT
.	TRBV4-2	TRBJ1-5	TRBD1	CASSQRGLRNQPQHF	TGTGCCAGCAGCCAAAGGGGGCTCCGAAATCAGCCCCAGCATTTT
.	TRBV9	TRBJ1-3	.	CASSNIRGSPPGNTIYF	TGTGCCAGCAGCAACATCAGGGGCTCCCCTCCTGGAAACACCATATATTTT
.	TRBV7-9	TRBJ1-4	.	CASSLADRPNEKLFF	TGTGCCAGCAGCTTAGCGGACAGACCTAATGAAAAACTGTTTTTT
.	TRBV30	TRBJ2-7	TRBD1	CAWNRQGAYEQYF	TGTGCCTGGAACCGACAGGGCGCCTACGAGCAGTACTTC
.	TRBV14	TRBJ1-2	.	CASSQVSRRGYTF	TGTGCCAGCAGCCAAGTGAGTAGGAGAGGCTACACCTTC
.	TRBV28	TRBJ2-2	.	CASTSPNTGELFF	TGTGCCAGCACGAGTCCTAACACCGGGGAGCTGTTTTTT
.	TRBV4-2	TRBJ2-1	.	CASSRGGSYNEQFF	TGTGCCAGCAGCCGAGGGGGTTCCTACAATGAGCAGTTCTTC
.	TRBV7-2	TRBJ1-1	TRBD1	CASSLDTGVGAFF	TGTGCCAGCAGCTTAGACACAGGGGTTGGAGCTTTCTTT
.	TRBV5-1	TRBJ2-7	.	CASSAQVSSSYEQYF	TGCGCCAGCAGCGCCCAAGTATCGAGCTCCTACGAGCAGTACTTC
.	TRBV19	TRBJ1-1	TRBD1	CASSRGTGGGLGNTEAFF	TGTGCCAGTAGTAGGGGAACAGGGGGAGGCCTCGGGAACACTGAAGCTTTCTTT
once	TRBV7-9	TRBJ2-1	.	CASSLRAGNEQFF	TGTGCCAGCAGCTTACGCGCCGGTAATGAGCAGTTCTTC
.	TRBV7-2	TRBJ2-7	TRBD1	CASSSIRTGGEYEQYF	TGTGCCAGCAGTTCAATCAGGACAGGGGGCGAGTACGAGCAGTACTTC
.	TRBV28	TRBJ2-3	.	CASSPGSAGSTDTQYF	TGTGCCAGCAGCCCGGGGTCGGCGGGGAGCACAGATACGCAGTATTTT
.	TRBV7-2	TRBJ2-5	.	CASSFLLRQETQYF	TGTGCCAGCAGCTTCCTTCTGAGGCAAGAGACCCAGTACTTC
once	TRBV5-1	TRBJ1-4	.	CASSLELNRNEKLFF	TGCGCCAGCAGCCTGGAACTTAATCGGAATGAAAAACTGTTTTTT
.	TRBV6-1	TRBJ2-5	.	CASSDPPGKTQYF	TGTGCCAGCAGTGACCCGCCGGGGAAGACCCAGTACTTC
.	TRBV7-8	TRBJ2-2	TRBD2	CASSPKTSGITGELFF	TGTGCCAGCAGCCCCAAGACTAGCGGGATCACCGGGGAGCTGTTTTTT
.	TRBV28	TRBJ1-2	.	CASSFQGSFLGGYTF	TGTGCCAGCAGTTTTCAGGGATCATTTCTGGGGGGCTACACCTTC
few	TRBV28	TRBJ1-1	.	CASSLMNTEAFF	TGTGCCAGCAGTCTTATGAACACTGAAGCTTTCTTT
.	TRBV27	TRBJ2-5	TRBD2	CASSSTSGGLLETQYF	TGTGCCAGCAGTTCAACTAGCGGGGGGCTATTAGAGACCCAGTACTTC